This TCR beta chain originates from a study of cytomegalovirus exposure and HLA in healthy donors. Donors came from a validation cohort of about 120 subjects, distinct from the first 666-subject cohort. The table lists this clone with a count of one. Its cognate antigen is unknown. Study-wide results and limits: The study flagged around 160 TCR beta chains as cytomegalovirus-associated. A few CMV-associated chains proved CMV antigen-specific in vitro.

The method was immunoSEQ multiplex PCR; TCRdb's version includes in-frame clones alone and lacks a portion of them. The sample holds about 200,000 clones, around 84% seen once. The TCR sequence derives from a woman aged 30 to 39 in good health and CMV-seropositive. The specimen was PBMCs.

The CDR3 loop is CASSTAVRGTDTQYF. The CDR3 DNA is TGTGCCAGCAGCACAGCCGTGAGGGGCACAGATACGCAGTATTTT. V and J are TRBV2 and TRBJ2-3; TRBD2 might be the D (5 bases). Trimming pared 6 bases from V and 1 base from J, leaving 14 bases between. The germline V gene encodes CDR1 SNHLY and CDR2 FYNNEI. The CDR3 has 15 amino acids.